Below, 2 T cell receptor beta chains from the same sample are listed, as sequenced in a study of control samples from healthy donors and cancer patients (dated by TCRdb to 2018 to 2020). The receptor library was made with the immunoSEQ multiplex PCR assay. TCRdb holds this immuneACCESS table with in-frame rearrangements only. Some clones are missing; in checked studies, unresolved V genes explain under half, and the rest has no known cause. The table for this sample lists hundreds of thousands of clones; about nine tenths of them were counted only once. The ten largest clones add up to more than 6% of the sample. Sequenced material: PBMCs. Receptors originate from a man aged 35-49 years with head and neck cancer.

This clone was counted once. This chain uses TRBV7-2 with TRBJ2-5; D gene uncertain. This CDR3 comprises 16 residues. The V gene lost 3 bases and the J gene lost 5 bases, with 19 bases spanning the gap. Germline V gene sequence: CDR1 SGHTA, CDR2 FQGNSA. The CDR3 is CASSFTRDILSETQYF. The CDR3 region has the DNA TGTGCCAGCAGCTTCACCCGTGACATACTTAGTGAGACCCAGTACTTC. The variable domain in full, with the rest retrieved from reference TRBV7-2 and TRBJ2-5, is GAGVSQSPSNKVTEKGKDVELRCDPISGHTALYWYRQSLGQGLEFLIYFQGNSAPDKSGLPSDRFSAERTGGSVSTLTIQRTQQEDSAVYLCASSFTRDILSETQYFGPGTRLLVL.

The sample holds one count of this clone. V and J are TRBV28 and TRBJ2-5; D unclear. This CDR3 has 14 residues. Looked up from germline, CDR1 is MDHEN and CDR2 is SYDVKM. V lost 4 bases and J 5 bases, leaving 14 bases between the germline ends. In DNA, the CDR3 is TGTGCCAGCAGTTCAACCACGGTCCGGGAGACCCAGTACTTC. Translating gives CASSSTTVRETQYF.